A selection of T cell receptor beta chains follows, all from one sample in a study of blood T cell repertoires in COVID-19. Assay: immunoSEQ multiplex PCR; the TCRdb copy retains only in-frame clones and omits some. The profile shows 130,000 or so clones, roughly 81% of them singletons. Sequencing used PBMCs or T cells enriched from blood (not recorded which). The receptors derive from a woman in her 50s with acute COVID-19. Both conserved end residues are part of each CDR3. D genes are given only for firm matches. Size is stated for part of the rows, as once, few or many counts, or as a class when the clone is expanded.

d_call j_call clone_size v_call cdr3_aa cdr3_nt
NA TRBJ2-6 NA TRBV7-3 CASSLTGQTPSGANVLTF TGTGCCAGCAGCCTGACGGGACAAACTCCTTCCGGGGCCAACGTCCTGACTTTC
TRBD2 TRBJ2-3 NA TRBV3-1/TRBV3-2 CASSLTPGLAGPTDTQYF TGTGCCAGCAGCCTAACTCCGGGACTAGCGGGACCCACAGATACGCAGTATTTT
TRBD2 TRBJ2-7 NA TRBV29-1 CSVNSGSRVEQYF TGCAGCGTTAACAGCGGGAGTCGGGTCGAGCAGTACTTC
TRBD1 TRBJ1-1 NA TRBV10-1 CATPGQRKTEAFF TGCGCCACTCCGGGACAGCGAAAAACTGAAGCTTTCTTT
NA TRBJ1-4 once TRBV10-3 CAISEEKVEGIGVYEKLFF TGTGCCATCAGTGAGGAGAAGGTAGAGGGTATTGGAGTGTATGAAAAACTGTTTTTT
NA TRBJ2-3 NA TRBV6-4 CASSEASEGSSTDTQYF TGTGCCAGCAGTGAAGCTAGCGAGGGATCTAGCACAGATACGCAGTATTTT
NA TRBJ2-1 NA TRBV7-8 CASSLLQIYNEQFF TGTGCCAGCAGCTTACTACAGATCTACAATGAGCAGTTCTTC
TRBD1 TRBJ1-4 NA TRBV5-1 CASSVAGGWEEKLFF TGCGCCAGCAGCGTCGCAGGGGGCTGGGAAGAAAAACTGTTTTTT
TRBD1 TRBJ1-2 few TRBV6-5 CASSVGQGGYGYTF TGTGCCAGCAGCGTGGGACAGGGTGGCTATGGCTACACCTTC
NA TRBJ2-5 NA TRBV7-3 CASSLRAQVQETQYF TGTGCCAGCAGCTTAAGGGCACAGGTCCAAGAGACCCAGTACTTC
TRBD2 TRBJ2-1 NA TRBV4-1 CASSQVTSANEQFF TGCGCCAGCAGCCAAGTTACTAGCGCCAATGAGCAGTTCTTC
NA TRBJ1-2 NA TRBV25-1 CASSVRDIGGGYGYTF TGTGCCAGCAGTGTCCGGGACATTGGCGGAGGCTATGGCTACACCTTC
NA TRBJ1-3 NA TRBV7-2 CASSSTEFSGNTIYF TGTGCCAGCAGCTCAACGGAGTTCTCTGGAAACACCATATATTTT
TRBD1 TRBJ1-6 NA TRBV12-3/TRBV12-4 CASRQGSNSPLHF TGTGCCAGTAGACAGGGCTCAAATTCACCCCTCCACTTT
NA TRBJ2-7 many TRBV5-1 CASSLSSGPYEQYF TGCGCCAGCAGCTTGTCGTCAGGGCCCTACGAGCAGTACTTC
NA TRBJ1-6 NA TRBV27 CASSLQGYNSPLHF TGTGCCAGCAGTTTACAGGGTTATAATTCACCCCTCCACTTT
TRBD2 TRBJ2-5 NA TRBV7-2 CASSLTSGRRAETQYF TGTGCCAGCAGCCTGACTAGCGGGAGACGGGCAGAGACCCAGTACTTC
NA TRBJ2-1 NA TRBV7-6 CASRAGGGRNEQFF TGTGCCAGCAGAGCGGGCGGAGGACGCAATGAGCAGTTCTTC
TRBD2 TRBJ2-1 NA TRBV18 CASSRQTSGVGVGEQFF TGTGCCAGCTCACGACAGACTAGCGGAGTGGGGGTTGGTGAGCAGTTCTTC